This T cell receptor beta chain appears in the sequencing data of a study of T cells in Graves' hyperthyroidism and ophthalmopathy. Across the whole study: Peripheral blood was secured at the point of initial diagnosis, before any treatment. General observations from the study: Model predictions of ophthalmopathy came a median about six months before onset. Stable hyperthyroidism and ophthalmopathy were separated using 13 V-J signatures.

TCR beta CDR3 sequences were amplified from RNA transcripts. In the first-round RT-PCR of the TCR CDR3, the HTBI primer set was used. TCRdb fed the multiplex PCR reads into MiXCR, producing one record per CDR3 protein. The repertoire holds about 350,000 distinct CDR3 sequences, with around 15% as singletons. Germline values: CDR1 SGHRS, CDR2 YFSETQ. This CDR3 contains 13 residues. After removal of 4 bases from V and 5 bases from J, the junction contained 4 bases not matched to a gene. This clonotype has at least ten counts. Its antigen is currently unknown. The sequence came from a woman between 55 and 75 years old with Graves' ophthalmopathy. This chain links TRBV5-1 with TRBJ2-5, with TRBD2 matching 8 bases. Sequenced material: blood. CDR3 amino acids: CASSTGGVETQYF. The DNA for the CDR3 is TGCGCCAGCAGCACGGGGGGGGTGGAGACCCAGTACTTC.